This is a list of T cell receptor beta chains from one sample in a study of T cells after yellow fever vaccination. TCRdb re-called the 5' RACE reads through MiXCR, storing one row per CDR3 protein. The sample shows some 250,000 distinct CDR3 sequences, 6.9% of them seen only once. This specimen was CD4+ T cells sorted from PBMCs, taken 15 days after the yellow fever booster vaccination. These receptors were taken from a man aged 30 to 39 who received the YFV17D yellow fever vaccine. CDR3s include the opening cysteine and the closing phenylalanine or tryptophan. The D gene is left open where the match is weak. Some rows have no size entry. The others give once, few or many, or a class for an expanded clone.

length	J	V	size	D	CDR3	DNA
17	TRBJ2-3	TRBV7-6	NA	NA	CASSGEARWSFTDTQYF	TGTGCCAGCAGCGGAGAGGCCCGTTGGAGCTTCACAGATACGCAGTATTTT
16	TRBJ2-5	TRBV6-1	many	NA	CAISQFTPAYQETQYF	TGTGCCATCTCACAATTCACACCAGCCTACCAAGAGACCCAGTACTTC
16	TRBJ2-1	TRBV21-1	many	NA	CASSKLETGAYNEQFF	TGTGCCAGCAGCAAATTGGAGACAGGGGCCTACAATGAGCAGTTCTTC
15	TRBJ1-1	TRBV5-1	many	NA	CASSGAGTPNTEAFF	TGCGCCAGCAGCGGGGCCGGGACACCGAACACTGAAGCTTTCTTT
15	TRBJ1-1	TRBV5-4	few	NA	CASRGGSSLNTEAFF	TGTGCCAGCAGGGGGGGTTCTTCGCTGAACACTGAAGCTTTCTTT
13	TRBJ1-1	TRBV11-2	few	NA	CASNQGGGTEAFF	TGTGCCAGCAACCAGGGCGGGGGCACTGAAGCTTTCTTT
14	TRBJ2-4	TRBV12-3/TRBV12-4	NA	TRBD1	CASRQTGGAGIQYF	TGTGCCAGCAGACAAACAGGGGGCGCCGGCATTCAGTACTTC
15	TRBJ2-1	TRBV24-1	few	TRBD2	CATSDSGTSRNEQFF	TGTGCCACCAGTGATTCCGGGACTAGTCGTAATGAGCAGTTCTTC
14	TRBJ2-7	TRBV3-1	few	TRBD2	CASTLTSGSYEQYF	TGTGCCAGCACCCTGACTAGCGGATCCTACGAGCAGTACTTC
15	TRBJ2-3	TRBV12-3/TRBV12-4	many	TRBD1	CATSLGDRNTDTQYF	TGTGCCACCAGTTTGGGGGACAGGAACACAGATACGCAGTATTTT
16	TRBJ1-1	TRBV12-3/TRBV12-4	few	NA	CASSPSGGGLNTEAFF	TGTGCCAGCAGCCCTTCCGGGGGGGGGTTGAACACTGAAGCTTTCTTT
14	TRBJ2-1	TRBV9	many	NA	CASSGGGINNEQFF	TGTGCCAGCAGCGGAGGTGGAATTAACAATGAGCAGTTCTTC
13	TRBJ2-4	TRBV6-2/TRBV6-3	few	NA	CARQGLGTNIQYF	TGTGCCAGACAGGGATTGGGGACAAACATTCAGTACTTC
14	TRBJ2-1	TRBV5-1	few	NA	CASSYGLENNEQFF	TGCGCCAGCAGCTACGGACTCGAGAACAATGAGCAGTTCTTC
11	TRBJ2-7	TRBV25-1	many	NA	CASSEFDEQYF	TGTGCCAGCAGTGAATTTGACGAGCAGTACTTC
14	TRBJ2-7	TRBV7-2	many	TRBD1	CASAPWQGAYEQYF	TGTGCCAGCGCACCCTGGCAGGGGGCCTACGAGCAGTACTTC
16	TRBJ2-3	TRBV18	many	TRBD2	CASSPRGGRVTDTQYF	TGTGCCAGCTCACCACGCGGGGGGCGCGTTACAGATACGCAGTATTTT
13	TRBJ2-1	TRBV7-2	NA	NA	CASSRRFGDEQFF	TGTGCCAGCAGCCGTAGGTTCGGAGATGAGCAGTTCTTC
16	TRBJ2-2	TRBV4-2	NA	TRBD2	CASSQALAENTGELFF	TGTGCCAGCAGCCAAGCACTAGCGGAGAACACCGGGGAGCTGTTTTTT
14	TRBJ2-7	TRBV10-3	many	TRBD1	CATLQGLESYEQYF	TGTGCCACCTTACAGGGGCTCGAGTCCTACGAGCAGTACTTC
15	TRBJ2-7	TRBV20-1	NA	NA	CSAIEGSTPSYEQYF	TGCAGTGCCATAGAGGGATCGACACCCTCATACGAGCAGTACTTC
15	TRBJ1-1	TRBV7-2	many	TRBD1	CASSSDRVPNTEAFF	TGTGCCAGCAGCTCAGACAGGGTCCCGAACACTGAAGCTTTCTTT
15	TRBJ2-6	TRBV2	few	NA	CASSRQGTGANVLTF	TGTGCCAGCAGTCGCCAGGGAACTGGGGCCAACGTCCTGACTTTC
14	TRBJ2-2	TRBV20-1	NA	NA	CSARGLMNTGELFF	TGCAGTGCTAGAGGACTAATGAACACCGGGGAGCTGTTTTTT
14	TRBJ2-1	TRBV30	NA	NA	CAWSAVWPQGEQFF	TGTGCCTGGAGTGCCGTTTGGCCCCAGGGAGAGCAGTTCTTC
17	TRBJ2-7	TRBV20-1	many	TRBD2	CSARALIETGGFYEQYF	TGCAGTGCTAGAGCCCTGATCGAGACGGGAGGATTCTACGAGCAGTACTTC
15	TRBJ2-2	TRBV29-1	NA	NA	CSVGSISGNTGELFF	TGCAGCGTTGGATCGATATCCGGGAACACCGGGGAGCTGTTTTTT